The rows below give T cell receptor beta chains drawn from one sample of a study of cytomegalovirus exposure and HLA in healthy donors. Sequencing was performed with immunoSEQ multiplex PCR; in TCRdb, only in-frame clones are kept and a portion is missing. The table shows under 200,000 clones, with 86% occurring only once. The sequenced sample consisted of PBMCs. These TCRs come from a woman under 30 in good health and CMV-seronegative. Both conserved end residues are part of each CDR3. D genes are given only for firm matches. Size values are once, few and many counts, or a class for expanded clones, and some rows have none.

d_gene,abundance,v_gene,j_gene,CDR3aa,CDR3nt
TRBD1,NA,TRBV7-8,TRBJ1-5,CASSSKRTGDDNQPQHF,TGTGCCAGCAGCTCGAAGCGGACAGGGGACGACAATCAGCCCCAGCATTTT
TRBD2,few,TRBV30,TRBJ2-3,CAWDSIAGSTDTQYF,TGTGCCTGGGACTCTATAGCGGGTAGCACAGATACGCAGTATTTT
TRBD1,once,TRBV5-1,TRBJ2-7,CASSLASGGQDEQYF,TGCGCCAGCAGCTTGGCCTCAGGGGGCCAGGACGAGCAGTACTTC
NA,NA,TRBV5-1,TRBJ2-3,CASSPHMGGTDTQYF,TGCGCCAGCAGCCCTCATATGGGAGGTACAGATACGCAGTATTTT
TRBD1,once,TRBV4-2,TRBJ1-2,CASSKGFGDRVYGYTF,TGTGCCAGCAGCAAGGGGTTCGGGGACAGGGTTTATGGCTACACCTTC
NA,NA,TRBV10-3,TRBJ2-7,CAIREAASYEQYF,TGTGCCATCAGGGAAGCGGCGTCCTACGAGCAGTACTTC
NA,NA,TRBV27,TRBJ2-7,CASSSTSLVTYEQYF,TGTGCCAGCAGTTCTACCTCGCTAGTGACCTACGAGCAGTACTTC
TRBD1,NA,TRBV11-2,TRBJ2-7,CASSLTLRDRAHEQYF,TGTGCCAGCAGCTTAACATTACGGGACAGGGCTCACGAGCAGTACTTC
NA,NA,TRBV18,TRBJ1-2,CASSPEVGGVPYGYTF,TGTGCCAGCTCACCAGAGGTCGGCGGGGTCCCCTATGGCTACACCTTC
NA,NA,TRBV7-9,TRBJ2-4,CASSLAGSGAKNIQYF,TGTGCCAGCAGCTTAGCTGGGTCGGGAGCCAAAAACATTCAGTACTTC
TRBD2,once,TRBV11-2,TRBJ2-1,CASSALAGAGGNEQFF,TGTGCCAGCAGCGCCCTAGCGGGGGCGGGAGGCAATGAGCAGTTCTTC
NA,NA,TRBV21-1,TRBJ1-1,CASSVTRLSTEAFF,TGTGCCAGCAGCGTAACCAGACTTAGTACTGAAGCTTTCTTT
TRBD1,NA,TRBV27,TRBJ2-7,CASSLGTGGGGGRESEQYF,TGTGCCAGCAGTTTAGGGACAGGGGGGGGCGGGGGTAGGGAAAGCGAGCAGTACTTC
NA,NA,TRBV7-8,TRBJ1-2,CASSPADRGGGYGYTF,TGTGCCAGCAGCCCAGCAGACCGAGGGGGGGGCTATGGCTACACCTTC
TRBD1,NA,TRBV7-9,TRBJ2-7,CASSPGTGVEQYF,TGTGCCAGCAGCCCGGGGACAGGGGTCGAGCAGTACTTC
TRBD1,NA,TRBV11-3,TRBJ2-1,CASSWGQSSYNEQFF,TGTGCCAGCAGCTGGGGACAGAGCTCCTACAATGAGCAGTTCTTC
TRBD1,NA,TRBV19,TRBJ1-1,CASSPRGQVNTEAFF,TGTGCCAGTAGTCCCCGAGGACAGGTGAACACTGAAGCTTTCTTT
TRBD2,NA,TRBV7-6,TRBJ2-3,CASSSTPKELAPDRTDTQYF,TGTGCCAGCAGCTCAACGCCCAAAGAACTAGCGCCGGACCGGACAGATACGCAGTATTTT
TRBD1,NA,TRBV19,TRBJ2-6,CASRGTGAIGANVLTF,TGTGCCAGTAGGGGGACAGGGGCCATTGGGGCCAACGTCCTGACTTTC
TRBD1,few,TRBV6-1,TRBJ1-4,CASSEQGAGEKLFF,TGTGCCAGCAGTGAACAGGGGGCCGGGGAAAAACTGTTTTTT
TRBD1,NA,TRBV2,TRBJ2-7,CASTETGGGEQYF,TGTGCCAGCACCGAGACAGGGGGAGGAGAGCAGTACTTC
NA,few,TRBV28,TRBJ1-5,CASSEDAREPQHF,TGTGCCAGCAGTGAAGACGCCAGGGAGCCCCAGCATTTT
TRBD2,NA,TRBV4-2,TRBJ2-5,CASSQDRAGGPETQYF,TGTGCCAGCAGCCAAGATCGGGCGGGAGGGCCGGAGACCCAGTACTTC
TRBD1,NA,TRBV5-5,TRBJ1-4,CASSLAGTGEKLFF,TGTGCCAGCAGCTTGGCAGGGACAGGTGAAAAACTGTTTTTT
NA,NA,TRBV4-1,TRBJ2-7,CASSQVEGAGYEQYF,TGCGCCAGCAGCCAAGTGGAGGGGGCTGGGTACGAGCAGTACTTC
NA,NA,TRBV2,TRBJ2-3,CASSGPGLSSSTDTQYF,TGTGCCAGCAGTGGGCCCGGACTCTCCTCTAGCACAGATACGCAGTATTTT
NA,few,TRBV9,TRBJ1-2,CASSVGHSPDYTF,TGTGCCAGCAGCGTAGGTCATAGTCCCGACTACACCTTC
NA,NA,TRBV5-1,TRBJ1-5,CASSLEGWNQPQHF,TGCGCCAGCAGCTTAGAGGGTTGGAATCAGCCCCAGCATTTT
NA,NA,TRBV30,TRBJ1-2,CAWSRGLEGYTF,TGTGCCTGGAGTAGGGGTTTGGAAGGCTACACCTTC
NA,NA,TRBV28,TRBJ1-5,CASSLRQLNQPQHF,TGTGCCAGCAGTTTGAGACAGCTCAATCAGCCCCAGCATTTT
NA,once,TRBV19,TRBJ2-6,CASRGFGANVLTF,TGTGCTTCCAGAGGCTTTGGGGCCAACGTCCTGACTTTC
TRBD1,NA,TRBV18,TRBJ1-2,CASSPGQGRRGYTF,TGTGCCAGCTCACCAGGACAGGGCAGGAGGGGCTACACCTTC
TRBD1,NA,TRBV5-1,TRBJ1-5,CASSFQGEQPQHF,TGCGCCAGCAGCTTTCAGGGGGAGCAGCCCCAGCATTTT
NA,NA,TRBV7-9,TRBJ1-4,CASSIRGRANEKLFF,TGTGCCAGCAGCATCCGAGGGAGGGCTAATGAAAAACTGTTTTTT
NA,NA,TRBV2,TRBJ2-1,CASSSQGAEQFF,TGTGCCAGCAGTTCACAGGGTGCGGAGCAGTTCTTC
NA,NA,TRBV5-1,TRBJ2-5,CASSLSAEETQYF,TGCGCCAGCAGCTTGAGTGCAGAAGAGACCCAGTACTTC
NA,NA,TRBV12-5,TRBJ1-5,CASGTGEGNQPQHF,TGTGCTAGTGGTACTGGCGAGGGCAATCAGCCCCAGCATTTT
TRBD2,NA,TRBV4-1,TRBJ2-5,CASSQIWLGGRVQETQYF,TGCGCCAGCAGCCAAATTTGGCTTGGCGGGAGGGTCCAAGAGACCCAGTACTTC
TRBD2,NA,TRBV27,TRBJ2-3,CASSLFGLAGEDTQYF,TGTGCCAGCAGTTTATTTGGGCTAGCGGGAGAAGATACGCAGTATTTT
TRBD1,once,TRBV14,TRBJ2-5,CASSRIDRGKQETQYF,TGTGCCAGCAGCCGGATAGACAGGGGAAAACAAGAGACCCAGTACTTC
TRBD1,NA,TRBV4-2,TRBJ2-3,CASSQEGTAALNTQYF,TGTGCCAGCAGCCAAGAAGGGACAGCTGCTTTGAATACGCAGTATTTT
TRBD1,NA,TRBV13,TRBJ2-7,CASSLSDRSYEQYF,TGTGCCAGCAGCTTGTCGGACAGGTCCTACGAGCAGTACTTC
NA,NA,TRBV28,TRBJ1-5,CASSLRQGSQHF,TGTGCCAGCAGTTTGCGGCAGGGATCCCAGCATTTT
TRBD1,NA,TRBV9,TRBJ2-5,CASSVSQDRVEETQYF,TGTGCCAGCAGCGTTTCCCAGGACAGGGTTGAAGAGACCCAGTACTTC
NA,NA,TRBV7-8,TRBJ1-2,CASSLQTRQVQGYTF,TGTGCCAGCAGCCTACAGACCCGACAGGTCCAGGGCTACACCTTC
TRBD1,NA,TRBV25-1,TRBJ1-2,CASSKTGGTNGYTF,TGTGCCAGCAGTAAGACAGGGGGAACTAATGGCTACACCTTC
NA,NA,TRBV30,TRBJ2-1,CAWSYQGNEQFF,TGTGCCTGGAGTTACCAGGGTAATGAGCAGTTCTTC
NA,NA,TRBV7-8,TRBJ2-7,CASSLAGRMDEQYF,TGTGCCAGCAGCTTAGCGGGGCGAATGGACGAGCAGTACTTC
NA,NA,TRBV29-1,TRBJ1-1,CSAYRSLNTEAFF,TGCAGCGCATACAGGAGCTTGAACACTGAAGCTTTCTTT
TRBD1,NA,TRBV5-6,TRBJ2-5,CASSDALDRGETQYF,TGTGCCAGCAGCGACGCTCTGGACAGGGGCGAGACCCAGTACTTC
NA,NA,TRBV29-1,TRBJ2-1,CSVGPGEQFF,TGCAGCGTTGGGCCAGGGGAGCAGTTCTTC
TRBD1,NA,TRBV18,TRBJ2-2,CASSSGTGRSGELFF,TGTGCCAGCTCATCAGGGACAGGGAGAAGCGGGGAGCTGTTTTTT
NA,NA,TRBV7-9,TRBJ2-3,CASTGFLFATSTDTQYF,TGTGCCAGCACGGGGTTCTTGTTCGCTACTAGCACAGATACGCAGTATTTT
NA,NA,TRBV20-1,TRBJ2-3,CSATRTDTQYF,TGCAGTGCCACAAGAACAGATACGCAGTATTTT
NA,NA,TRBV18,TRBJ1-2,CASSPTGMRAPGYTF,TGTGCCAGCTCACCGACGGGAATGAGGGCCCCCGGCTACACCTTC
NA,once,TRBV29-1,TRBJ1-3,CSVDDRPSGNTIYF,TGCAGCGTTGATGACAGACCCTCGGGAAACACCATATATTTT
TRBD2,NA,TRBV10-1,TRBJ2-3,CASSDDGGGTDTQYF,TGCGCCAGCAGTGACGACGGGGGGGGCACAGATACGCAGTATTTT
TRBD1,NA,TRBV10-3,TRBJ1-1,CAIRTGLNTEAFF,TGTGCCATCAGGACAGGGCTGAACACTGAAGCTTTCTTT
NA,NA,TRBV7-9,TRBJ2-3,CASSLDMIADTQYF,TGTGCCAGCAGCTTAGATATGATCGCGGATACGCAGTATTTT
NA,NA,TRBV7-9,TRBJ2-7,CASSGGGYEQYF,TGTGCCAGCAGCGGTGGAGGCTACGAGCAGTACTTC